The 11 T cell receptor beta chains below all came from one sample that was sequenced in a study of blood T cell repertoires in COVID-19. Profiling relied on immunoSEQ multiplex PCR, and the TCRdb table lists in-frame clones only, not all of them. The sample carries roughly 250,000 clones, about nine tenths recorded once. The sequenced sample consisted of peripheral blood. The receptor set was obtained from a man aged 25 to 40 with COVID-19, enrolled during active disease.

The DNA for the CDR3 is TGTGCCAGCAGCCCCCCCCGGGGAGGCCAGGGCAGGAACACCATATATTTT. Its translation: CASSPPRGGQGRNTIYF. The gene calls are TRBV3-1 (or the pseudogene TRBV3-2) and TRBJ1-3; TRBD1 is a possible D gene (5 bases). The CDR3 sequence is 17 residues long. Germline-derived CDR1 and CDR2 are LGHDT and YNNKEL (reference sequence). V shed 4 bases and J shed 7 bases, with 23 bases lying between them.

This sequence joins TRBV9 and TRBJ1-1, with 7 bases fitting TRBD1. From germline, CDR1 is SGDLS and CDR2 YYNGEE. CDR3 length: 15 residues. The V segment lost 3 bases and the J segment 1 base; nucleotides outside the gene matches: 6. DNA of the CDR3: TGTGCCAGCAGCGACGACCAGGGGGGGAACACTGAAGCTTTCTTT. Its translation is CASSDDQGGNTEAFF.

The V gene is TRBV9, the J gene TRBJ2-1, with 9 bases aligning to TRBD2. With 4 bases clipped from V and 5 bases from J, the junction kept 4 bases outside the gene matches. Germline-derived CDR1 and CDR2 are SGDLS and YYNGEE. The CDR3 totals 14 residues. CDR3 in amino acids: CASSPIAGDNEQFF. The CDR3 DNA is TGTGCCAGCAGCCCTATAGCGGGGGACAATGAGCAGTTCTTC.

The chain links TRBV6-1 to TRBJ2-1, with 8 bases lining up with TRBD1. Germline lookup yields CDR1 MNHNS and CDR2 SASEGT. The V gene end was trimmed by 2 bases and the J gene end by 6 bases; junction bases not matched to a gene: 6. CDR3 length equals 15 residues. CDR3 DNA: TGTGCCAGCAGTGAACGGGACAGGACGGGCAATGAGCAGTTCTTC. Its protein is CASSERDRTGNEQFF.

The chain recombines TRBV6-5 with TRBJ2-5; TRBD2 matches at 9 bases. V dropped 7 bases and J dropped 3; count of bases not matched to a gene: 9. The germline CDR1 and CDR2 sequences are MNHEY and SVGAGI. CDR3 size: 15 residues. The CDR3 sequence: CASTKTSGGKETQYF. The CDR3 nucleotides are TGTGCCAGCACCAAGACTAGCGGTGGCAAAGAGACCCAGTACTTC.

The chain has TRBV6-5 and TRBJ1-2, with 10 nucleotides matching TRBD1. Germline V CDR1 and CDR2: MNHEY, SVGAGI. V trimming: 5 bases; J trimming: 4 bases; junction bases outside the gene matches: 7. The CDR3 has 15 residues. CDR3 amino acids: CASSPRTGGGYGYTF. CDR3 sequence (DNA): TGTGCCAGCAGTCCAAGGACAGGGGGAGGCTATGGCTACACCTTC.

The chain combines TRBV3-1 (or the pseudogene TRBV3-2) with TRBJ2-7; 12 bases are shared with TRBD1. Germline CDR1 and CDR2: LGHDT and YNNKEL (reference sequence). J lost 6 bases, V lost 4 bases, and 10 bases had no gene match. The CDR3 is made up of 16 amino acids. The DNA for the CDR3 is TGTGCCAGCAGCCTGGACCCGGGACAGGGGGCGCTCGAGCAGTACTTC. It yields the protein CASSLDPGQGALEQYF.

The genes are TRBV19 and TRBJ2-7, with 9 bases identical to TRBD1. From germline, CDR1 is LNHDA and CDR2 SQIVND (reference sequence). The junction had 10 bases not matched to a gene; V was cut back by 7 bases and J by 6 bases. The length of the CDR3 is 14 residues. In DNA, the CDR3 is TGTGCCAGTAACCCCGGGACAGGGTTTTTCGAGCAGTACTTC. Translating it yields CASNPGTGFFEQYF.

This chain joins TRBV5-6 and TRBJ1-2; TRBD1 is a possible D gene (5 bases). CDR3 length equals 13 residues. CDR1 and CDR2 (germline): SGHDT, YYEEEE. V was cut by 4 bases and J by 8 bases, with 15 bases left in between. The CDR3 nucleotides are TGTGCCAGCAGCCATGCAGGGACTTACGGCTACACCTTC. Its translation is CASSHAGTYGYTF.

The chain combines TRBV10-3 with TRBJ2-2, with D unresolved. The length of the CDR3 is 16 residues. Germline V gene data show CDR1 as ENHRY and CDR2 as SYGVKD. V lost 0 bases and J 1 base, leaving 9 bases between the germline ends. The DNA of the CDR3 is TGTGCCATCAGTGAGTCAGCCATTAGGAACACCGGGGAGCTGTTTTTT. It specifies CAISESAIRNTGELFF.

The chain joins TRBV4-1 to TRBJ2-2; TRBD2 agrees at 10 bases. This CDR3 has 17 amino acids. CDR1 MGHRA and CDR2 YSYEKL come from the germline V gene. The trim removed 4 bases at V and 2 bases at J, leaving 7 bases unmatched. CDR3 nucleotides: TGCGCCAGCAGCCGGTTTCAGCGGGGGGGTAACACCGGGGAGCTGTTTTTT. Its translation: CASSRFQRGGNTGELFF.